This T cell receptor (beta chain) was obtained from a study of technical replicates of blood from several donors. From germline, CDR1 is SGHTA and CDR2 FQGNSA. Deletions cut 5 bases from V and 4 bases from J, with 11 bases between. CDR3 size: 13 residues. TCRdb's copy holds only in-frame clones and misses some; the assay was immunoSEQ multiplex PCR. This sample carries more than 65,000 clones, more than 85% of them seen once, and the ten largest clones take about 0.37%. Source material: T cells isolated from PBMCs. The chain employs TRBV7-2 and TRBJ1-1; D is perhaps TRBD1 (5 bases). The clonotype comes from a human donor in good health. The CDR3 protein is CASSLARGTEAFF. In DNA, the CDR3 is TGTGCCAGCAGCCTCGCTAGGGGCACTGAAGCTTTCTTT.